The entry below describes one T cell receptor (beta chain). This sample is drawn from a study of shared clonotypes between healthy human individuals. Looking at the study overall: Those who served as donors were two women and a few men between the ages of 18 and 49.

Execution of the assay was at deep level. The DNA input per sorted-subset replicate PCR was about 0.2 ug, corresponding to some 33,000 T cell genomes. Data came from immunoSEQ multiplex PCR; TCRdb stores just in-frame clones and leaves some out. Of 2 million to 3 million clones in the sample, approximately 94% were seen once. Healthy adults negative for HIV, lacking recent acute infections or vaccinations, served as donors. The CDR3 has 14 residues. Trimming took 4 bases from V and 5 from J; bases not matched to a gene: 6. Germline V gene data show CDR1 as SGHRS and CDR2 as YFSETQ. Sequencing was performed on naive CD4+ T cells sorted from blood. Subset specified: CD45RA+ positively selected. The chain joins TRBV5-1 to TRBJ2-7; 10 bases align to TRBD1. This sequence originates from a man aged 18 to 35 in good health. The CDR3 region is CASSVRQGADEQYF. In nucleotides, the CDR3 is TGCGCCAGCAGCGTGCGACAGGGGGCCGACGAGCAGTACTTC.